These T cell receptor beta chains were read from a single sample in a study of control samples from healthy donors and cancer patients. Profiled with immunoSEQ multiplex PCR; TCRdb holds only in-frame clones, not every one. In the table there are about 130,000 clones, roughly 90% of which are singletons. The sequenced sample was blood. These receptor sequences come from a man in his forties in good health. CDR3s include the opening cysteine and the closing phenylalanine or tryptophan. Fields, in order: J gene, D gene, V gene, clone size, CDR3 protein, CDR3 DNA. The D gene is left open where the match is weak. A clone size is listed for some rows: how often the clone was seen (once, few, many), or a class if it is expanded.

j_gene: TRBJ2-2
d_gene: -
v_gene: TRBV19
abundance: -
CDR3aa: CASSIVAGSGELFF
CDR3nt: TGTGCCAGTAGTATAGTAGCCGGGTCCGGGGAGCTGTTTTTT

j_gene: TRBJ1-1
d_gene: -
v_gene: TRBV2
abundance: -
CDR3aa: CATTKRQLNTEAFF
CDR3nt: TGTGCCACCACAAAGCGACAGCTGAACACTGAAGCTTTCTTT

j_gene: TRBJ1-1
d_gene: -
v_gene: TRBV7-9
abundance: -
CDR3aa: CASSFHPGPHQAFF
CDR3nt: TGTGCCAGCAGCTTTCATCCGGGACCGCATCAAGCTTTCTTT

j_gene: TRBJ2-5
d_gene: -
v_gene: TRBV11-3
abundance: once
CDR3aa: CASSLDGAQETQYF
CDR3nt: TGTGCCAGCAGCTTAGATGGGGCGCAAGAGACCCAGTACTTC

j_gene: TRBJ2-5
d_gene: TRBD2
v_gene: TRBV29-1
abundance: -
CDR3aa: CSVGGSGGETQYF
CDR3nt: TGCAGCGTTGGGGGCAGCGGGGGAGAGACCCAGTACTTC

j_gene: TRBJ1-1
d_gene: TRBD1
v_gene: TRBV4-1
abundance: -
CDR3aa: CASSPQGAVEAFF
CDR3nt: TGCGCCAGCAGTCCTCAGGGGGCGGTTGAAGCTTTCTTT

j_gene: TRBJ2-7
d_gene: TRBD2
v_gene: TRBV7-2
abundance: -
CDR3aa: CASSWVAGGNSYEQYF
CDR3nt: TGTGCCAGCAGCTGGGTAGCGGGGGGGAACTCCTACGAGCAGTACTTC

j_gene: TRBJ1-1
d_gene: TRBD1
v_gene: TRBV19
abundance: -
CDR3aa: CASSPGGQGKAFF
CDR3nt: TGTGCCAGTAGTCCCGGGGGACAGGGGAAAGCTTTCTTT

j_gene: TRBJ2-4
d_gene: -
v_gene: TRBV19
abundance: -
CDR3aa: CASSPDGSLAKNIQYF
CDR3nt: TGTGCCAGTAGTCCGGACGGCTCACTAGCCAAAAACATTCAGTACTTC

j_gene: TRBJ1-4
d_gene: TRBD1
v_gene: TRBV2
abundance: -
CDR3aa: CASSGQGVREKLFF
CDR3nt: TGTGCCAGCAGCGGACAGGGGGTGCGTGAAAAACTGTTTTTT

j_gene: TRBJ2-1
d_gene: -
v_gene: TRBV15
abundance: -
CDR3aa: CATSRDFQRGNEQFF
CDR3nt: TGTGCCACCAGCAGGGACTTCCAACGGGGCAATGAGCAGTTCTTC

j_gene: TRBJ2-3
d_gene: TRBD1
v_gene: TRBV9
abundance: -
CDR3aa: CASSVSRTGGPDTQYF
CDR3nt: TGTGCCAGCAGCGTATCAAGGACAGGGGGTCCAGATACGCAGTATTTT

j_gene: TRBJ1-1
d_gene: -
v_gene: TRBV6-5
abundance: -
CDR3aa: CASSPPGEAHGAFF
CDR3nt: TGTGCCAGCAGTCCCCCTGGAGAGGCACATGGGGCTTTCTTT

j_gene: TRBJ2-2
d_gene: -
v_gene: TRBV15
abundance: -
CDR3aa: CATSARLGNTGELFF
CDR3nt: TGTGCCACCAGCGCCCGGCTTGGGAACACCGGGGAGCTGTTTTTT

j_gene: TRBJ1-1
d_gene: -
v_gene: TRBV12-3/TRBV12-4
abundance: few
CDR3aa: CASSLVRQSEAFF
CDR3nt: TGTGCCAGCAGTTTAGTGAGGCAGTCTGAAGCTTTCTTT

j_gene: TRBJ2-2
d_gene: TRBD2
v_gene: TRBV5-1
abundance: -
CDR3aa: CASSDGTSSGELFF
CDR3nt: TGCGCCAGCAGTGACGGGACTAGCTCCGGGGAGCTGTTTTTT

j_gene: TRBJ1-3
d_gene: -
v_gene: TRBV5-1
abundance: -
CDR3aa: CASSLAGGPGNTIYF
CDR3nt: TGCGCCAGCAGCTTGGCCGGGGGGCCTGGAAACACCATATATTTT

j_gene: TRBJ2-3
d_gene: TRBD2
v_gene: TRBV14
abundance: few
CDR3aa: CASSQVAGDPGDTQYF
CDR3nt: TGTGCCAGCAGCCAAGTCGCGGGGGACCCAGGGGATACGCAGTATTTT

j_gene: TRBJ1-4
d_gene: -
v_gene: TRBV30
abundance: -
CDR3aa: CAWSRFLATNEKLFF
CDR3nt: TGTGCCTGGTCGCGCTTCCTTGCAACTAATGAAAAACTGTTTTTT

j_gene: TRBJ2-5
d_gene: -
v_gene: TRBV10-3
abundance: -
CDR3aa: CATPRRGPQETQYF
CDR3nt: TGTGCCACCCCCAGGAGGGGACCTCAAGAGACCCAGTACTTC

j_gene: TRBJ2-2
d_gene: -
v_gene: TRBV5-6
abundance: once
CDR3aa: CASSLDTGELFF
CDR3nt: TGTGCCAGCAGCTTGGATACCGGGGAGCTGTTTTTT

j_gene: TRBJ1-2
d_gene: -
v_gene: TRBV2
abundance: once
CDR3aa: CVRAPKDSYGYTF
CDR3nt: TGTGTGAGGGCCCCCAAAGACAGCTATGGCTACACCTTC

j_gene: TRBJ1-6
d_gene: -
v_gene: TRBV20-1
abundance: -
CDR3aa: CSASLVGRGSYSPLHF
CDR3nt: TGCAGTGCTAGTCTCGTCGGCAGGGGATCATATTCACCCCTCCACTTT

j_gene: TRBJ1-2
d_gene: TRBD1
v_gene: TRBV5-1
abundance: -
CDR3aa: CASSPWDSAGGYTF
CDR3nt: TGCGCCAGCAGCCCTTGGGACAGCGCGGGGGGCTACACCTTC

j_gene: TRBJ2-1
d_gene: -
v_gene: TRBV10-3
abundance: -
CDR3aa: CAISDSGGGSTQFF
CDR3nt: TGTGCCATCAGTGATTCTGGTGGAGGTTCCACGCAGTTCTTC

j_gene: TRBJ1-2
d_gene: -
v_gene: TRBV7-2
abundance: -
CDR3aa: CASSLGLGGGYTF
CDR3nt: TGTGCCAGCAGCTTGGGCCTTGGAGGTGGCTACACCTTC

j_gene: TRBJ1-6
d_gene: -
v_gene: TRBV3-1/TRBV3-2
abundance: -
CDR3aa: CASSHLNSPLHF
CDR3nt: TGTGCCAGCAGCCACCTTAATTCACCCCTCCACTTT

j_gene: TRBJ2-3
d_gene: -
v_gene: TRBV5-1
abundance: -
CDR3aa: CASSSRPSGGTDTQYF
CDR3nt: TGCGCCAGCAGCTCAAGACCGAGCGGAGGAACAGATACGCAGTATTTT

j_gene: TRBJ2-1
d_gene: TRBD2
v_gene: TRBV28
abundance: -
CDR3aa: CASSLRTSRGNEQFF
CDR3nt: TGTGCCAGCAGTCTACGGACTAGTAGGGGTAATGAGCAGTTCTTC

j_gene: TRBJ1-1
d_gene: -
v_gene: TRBV28
abundance: -
CDR3aa: CASSLIGTEAFF
CDR3nt: TGTGCCAGCAGTTTAATTGGTACTGAAGCTTTCTTT

j_gene: TRBJ2-7
d_gene: -
v_gene: TRBV11-2
abundance: -
CDR3aa: CASSSSVSYEQYF
CDR3nt: TGTGCCAGCAGCTCATCTGTCTCCTACGAGCAGTACTTC

j_gene: TRBJ1-2
d_gene: TRBD1
v_gene: TRBV28
abundance: -
CDR3aa: CASSRGRGPRANYGYTF
CDR3nt: TGTGCCAGCTCTCGGGGCAGGGGGCCAAGGGCTAACTATGGCTACACCTTC

j_gene: TRBJ2-7
d_gene: -
v_gene: TRBV2
abundance: -
CDR3aa: CASSVGGDGSYEQYF
CDR3nt: TGTGCCAGCAGTGTAGGAGGGGATGGCTCCTACGAGCAGTACTTC

j_gene: TRBJ1-5
d_gene: TRBD1
v_gene: TRBV19
abundance: -
CDR3aa: CASSPRTGIPLQPQHF
CDR3nt: TGTGCCAGTAGTCCCCGGACAGGGATTCCCCTTCAGCCCCAGCATTTT

j_gene: TRBJ2-5
d_gene: -
v_gene: TRBV7-6
abundance: -
CDR3aa: CASSWRPQETQYF
CDR3nt: TGTGCCAGCAGCTGGCGTCCTCAAGAGACCCAGTACTTC

j_gene: TRBJ1-4
d_gene: -
v_gene: TRBV5-1
abundance: -
CDR3aa: CASSSGEKLFF
CDR3nt: TGCGCCAGCAGCTCCGGTGAAAAACTGTTTTTT

j_gene: TRBJ2-1
d_gene: -
v_gene: TRBV11-2
abundance: -
CDR3aa: CASSRVGGRVRIF
CDR3nt: TGTGCCAGCAGCCGAGTAGGTGGACGGGTTCGGATCTTC

j_gene: TRBJ2-3
d_gene: TRBD2
v_gene: TRBV3-1/TRBV3-2
abundance: once
CDR3aa: CASSLDGGGPGGHTDTQYF
CDR3nt: TGTGCCAGCAGCCTCGACGGCGGGGGGCCGGGGGGGCACACAGATACGCAGTATTTT

j_gene: TRBJ2-1
d_gene: -
v_gene: TRBV9
abundance: -
CDR3aa: CASSVDPQGGDEQFF
CDR3nt: TGTGCCAGCAGCGTAGACCCCCAGGGGGGCGATGAGCAGTTCTTC

j_gene: TRBJ2-3
d_gene: TRBD2
v_gene: TRBV5-1
abundance: -
CDR3aa: CASSLQAGTDTQYF
CDR3nt: TGCGCCAGCAGCTTGCAAGCGGGGACAGATACGCAGTATTTT

j_gene: TRBJ1-2
d_gene: -
v_gene: TRBV7-2
abundance: -
CDR3aa: CASSKTVNYGYTF
CDR3nt: TGTGCCAGCAGCAAGACCGTGAACTATGGCTACACCTTC

j_gene: TRBJ1-2
d_gene: TRBD1
v_gene: TRBV6-1
abundance: -
CDR3aa: CASSEPGTGDYGYTF
CDR3nt: TGTGCCAGCAGTGAACCCGGGACAGGGGACTATGGCTACACCTTC

j_gene: TRBJ2-1
d_gene: -
v_gene: TRBV5-8
abundance: -
CDR3aa: CASRPGPGFNEQFF
CDR3nt: TGTGCCAGCAGACCCGGACCAGGGTTCAATGAGCAGTTCTTC

j_gene: TRBJ2-1
d_gene: TRBD1
v_gene: TRBV2
abundance: -
CDR3aa: CASIPNRGLNEQFF
CDR3nt: TGTGCCAGCATTCCTAACAGGGGGCTAAATGAGCAGTTCTTC

j_gene: TRBJ2-3
d_gene: -
v_gene: TRBV9
abundance: -
CDR3aa: CASSVTATDTQYF
CDR3nt: TGTGCCAGCAGCGTAACAGCGACAGATACGCAGTATTTT

j_gene: TRBJ1-5
d_gene: -
v_gene: TRBV27
abundance: -
CDR3aa: CASSLRQKGQPQHF
CDR3nt: TGTGCCAGCAGTTTAAGGCAGAAGGGTCAGCCCCAGCATTTT

j_gene: TRBJ1-3
d_gene: -
v_gene: TRBV7-6
abundance: -
CDR3aa: CASSPRRSGNTIYF
CDR3nt: TGTGCCAGCAGCCCACGACGATCTGGAAACACCATATATTTT

j_gene: TRBJ1-6
d_gene: TRBD1
v_gene: TRBV3-1/TRBV3-2
abundance: -
CDR3aa: CASSFGQDNSPLHF
CDR3nt: TGTGCCAGCAGCTTTGGACAGGATAATTCACCCCTCCACTTT

j_gene: TRBJ1-5
d_gene: -
v_gene: TRBV19
abundance: few
CDR3aa: CASAPRQIHQPQHF
CDR3nt: TGTGCCAGTGCACCGAGACAGATCCATCAGCCCCAGCATTTT

j_gene: TRBJ2-7
d_gene: -
v_gene: TRBV7-9
abundance: -
CDR3aa: CASSTGQPLDWYF
CDR3nt: TGTGCCAGCAGCACCGGACAGCCTCTGGACTGGTACTTC

j_gene: TRBJ1-5
d_gene: -
v_gene: TRBV23-1
abundance: -
CDR3aa: CASSHRTDDYSNQPQHF
CDR3nt: TGCGCCAGCAGTCATAGGACGGATGATTATAGCAATCAGCCCCAGCATTTT

j_gene: TRBJ1-2
d_gene: -
v_gene: TRBV7-9
abundance: -
CDR3aa: CASSSISKGYTF
CDR3nt: TGTGCCAGCAGCTCCATCTCAAAGGGCTACACCTTC

j_gene: TRBJ1-6
d_gene: -
v_gene: TRBV6-5
abundance: -
CDR3aa: CASNKGYGSPLHF
CDR3nt: TGTGCCAGCAACAAGGGGTATGGTTCACCCCTCCACTTT

j_gene: TRBJ2-7
d_gene: -
v_gene: TRBV12-3/TRBV12-4
abundance: -
CDR3aa: CASSLQETYEQYF
CDR3nt: TGTGCCAGCAGTTTACAGGAAACTTACGAGCAGTACTTC

j_gene: TRBJ1-1
d_gene: -
v_gene: TRBV15
abundance: -
CDR3aa: CATSRASTEAFF
CDR3nt: TGTGCCACCAGCAGAGCTAGTACTGAAGCTTTCTTT

j_gene: TRBJ1-1
d_gene: -
v_gene: TRBV9
abundance: -
CDR3aa: CASGDTPGTEAFF
CDR3nt: TGTGCCAGCGGGGACACGCCGGGCACTGAAGCTTTCTTT